The next 8 T cell receptor beta chains were all read from a single sample in a study of blood T cells in healthy people across ages (dated by TCRdb to between 2015 and 2016). Libraries were prepared through 5' RACE. For sequencing, an Illumina HiSeq 2500 was employed. A second PCR of 7 to 11 cycles was performed with a sample-barcoded 5' primer and a J-beta primer mix. The raw public reads went through TCRdb reprocessing: fastp at Q25, MiXCR clone calling, in-frame beta chains kept. Here each entry gathers all rows of one CDR3 protein and keeps the most common genes and DNA. Counted in this sample were about 1 million distinct CDR3 sequences; under 45% of them appeared once. 15% to 20% of the sample is taken by the ten largest. Sequencing used blood. These receptor sequences come from a woman between 55 and 75 years old in good health.

This chain joins TRBV5-6 and TRBJ2-5; possibly TRBD1 for D (6 bases). V was trimmed by 2 bases and J by 2 bases, leaving 10 bases between them. The CDR3 is 14 residues long. The germline V gene has CDR1 SGHDT and CDR2 YYEEEE. The CDR3 protein is CASSLQGRQETQYF. Here the CDR3 DNA reads TGTGCCAGCAGCTTACAGGGTCGGCAAGAGACCCAGTACTTC. The full variable domain, its missing parts supplied by reference TRBV5-6 and TRBJ2-5, is DAGVTQSPTHLIKTRGQQVTLRCSPKSGHDTVSWYQQALGQGPQFIFQYYEEEERQRGNFPDRFSGHQFPNYSSELNVNALLLGDSALYLCASSLQGRQETQYFGPGTRLLVL.

This clonotype was seen only a few times. The chain's CDR3 is CSASYTPRAYEQYF. The CDR3, as DNA: TGCAGTGCTTCGTACACCCCACGGGCCTACGAGCAGTACTTC. The rearrangement joins TRBV20-1 to TRBJ2-7; no clear D. The CDR3 has 14 amino acids. V lost 5 bases to trimming and J lost 2 bases, with 16 bases between them. CDR1 and CDR2 (germline): DFQATT, SNEGSKA (reference sequence).

The V and J genes are TRBV3-1 and TRBJ1-2; 9 bases match TRBD1. Unmatched junction bases numbered 13, after V lost 4 bases and J lost 7 bases. Germline V lookup: CDR1 LGHDT, CDR2 YNNKEL (reference sequence). This CDR3 has 16 amino acids. CDR3 DNA: TGTGCCAGCAGCCCCGTGCTACAGGGGGCAACGAGTGGCTACACCTTC. Amino acid sequence: CASSPVLQGATSGYTF.

This clonotype was observed a handful of times. The J gene is TRBJ2-5, the V gene TRBV29-1, with D possibly matching TRBD1 (5 bases). V was trimmed by 4 bases and J by 11 bases, leaving 17 bases between them. The CDR3 covers 12 residues. Germline-derived CDR1 and CDR2 are SQVTM and ANQGSEA. The CDR3 nucleotides are TGCAGCGTTGGTCATCAGGGTGCAGAGCAGTACTTC. Translating it yields CSVGHQGAEQYF.

This clonotype was seen a few times. The chain couples TRBV5-1 to TRBJ2-7; 10 bases agree with TRBD2. From germline, CDR1 is SGHRS and CDR2 YFSETQ. The V segment lost 4 bases and the J segment 1 base; nucleotides outside the gene matches: 5. The CDR3 contains 15 residues. CDR3 DNA: TGCGCCAGCAGCGGAGGGGGACTAGCGTCCTACGAGCAGTACTTC. Its protein product is CASSGGGLASYEQYF.

The V call is TRBV20-1, the J call TRBJ2-1; D is tentatively TRBD1 or TRBD2 (5 bases each). Germline V gives CDR1 DFQATT, CDR2 SNEGSKA (reference sequence). Trimming shortened V by 6 bases and J by 7 bases, and 13 bases separated the two germline ends. This CDR3 is built from 12 residues. The CDR3 sequence is CSAAGSLNEQFF. CDR3 nucleotide sequence: TGCAGTGCCGCAGGGAGCTTAAATGAGCAGTTCTTC.

The chain combines TRBV11-2 with TRBJ2-1; perhaps TRBD2 as D (7 bases). Deletions cut 5 bases from V and 6 bases from J, with 20 bases between. CDR3 length equals 16 residues. Germline CDR1 reads SGHAT; CDR2 reads FQNNGV. The CDR3 loop is CASSATGASGVNEQFF. The DNA for the CDR3 is TGTGCCAGCAGCGCGACAGGAGCCAGCGGGGTCAATGAGCAGTTCTTC.

Only a few counts were recorded for this clonotype. This chain connects TRBV27 to TRBJ2-5; 7 bases align to TRBD1. This CDR3 spans 16 amino acids. V lost 3 bases and J lost 5; bases outside the gene matches: 12. Germline V lookup: CDR1 MNHEY, CDR2 SMNVEV (reference sequence). In nucleotides, the CDR3 is TGTGCCAGCAGTTTGGCTCCACGACAGGGTCAGGAGACCCAGTACTTC. Translating it yields CASSLAPRQGQETQYF.